A single sample gave rise to the 17 T cell receptor beta chains below, sequenced in a study of CD4 T cells in relation to SARS-CoV-2 and coronaviruses. Unexposed donor CD4+ T cells date from 2011-2018, before the COVID-19 pandemic. CD4+ T cells were isolated from the cells after 10 days of culture. No antigen is known for these receptors. Clones were read by immunoSEQ multiplex PCR, and TCRdb kept only the in-frame ones, dropping some. The sample has about 20,000 clones; around 77% are singletons. Sequences were obtained from CD4+ T cells from PBMCs, cultured in vitro. The receptors here all came from a human donor in good health.

This chain connects TRBV10-2 to TRBJ1-1; TRBD1 is a possible D gene (6 bases). V lost 8 bases, J lost 3 bases, and 19 bases lay in between. Germline values: CDR1 WSHSY, CDR2 SAAADI. The CDR3 length is 15 residues. The CDR3 sequence: CASGGQIPLYTEAFF. The CDR3 DNA is TGCGCCAGCGGGGGGCAAATCCCCCTGTACACTGAAGCTTTCTTT.

V is TRBV9 and J is TRBJ1-1; TRBD1 aligns across 8 bases. CDR1 and CDR2 from the germline V gene are SGDLS and YYNGEE. The V gene end was trimmed by 2 bases and the J gene end by 5 bases; junction bases not matched to a gene: 11. The CDR3 loop spans 16 amino acids. In nucleotides, the CDR3 is TGTGCCAGCAGCGTCGGAACCAGGGGGCTTGGGACTGAAGCTTTCTTT. Amino acid sequence: CASSVGTRGLGTEAFF.

The chain recombines TRBV19 with TRBJ2-1, with D possibly being TRBD1 (5 bases). Trimming left V 5 bases short and J 5 bases short, with 10 bases between. The CDR3 is 13 amino acids. CDR1 and CDR2 from the germline V gene are LNHDA and SQIVND (reference sequence). The CDR3 bases are TGTGCCAGTAGTGGAAAAGGGGACAATGAGCAGTTCTTC. It is translated as CASSGKGDNEQFF.

This CDR3 is CASSKGEEMNYGYTF. In DNA form, the CDR3 reads TGTGCCAGCAGCAAAGGAGAGGAGATGAACTATGGCTACACCTTC. V is TRBV21-1 and J is TRBJ1-2. TRBV21-1 is tagged as a pseudogene. The CDR3 is 15 amino acids.

The chain recombines TRBV28 with TRBJ2-7; 7 bases line up with TRBD2. Per germline, CDR1 MDHEN and CDR2 SYDVKM. This CDR3 contains 15 residues. With 5 bases clipped from V and 2 bases from J, the junction kept 9 bases outside the gene matches. The CDR3 protein is CASSPPQGGTYEQYF. CDR3 in DNA: TGTGCCAGCAGTCCCCCCCAGGGAGGGACCTACGAGCAGTACTTC. The entire variable domain, with the rest obtained from reference TRBV28 and TRBJ2-7, is as follows: DVKVTQSSRYLVKRTGEKVFLECVQDMDHENMFWYRQDPGLGLRLIYFSYDVKMKEKGDIPEGYSVSREKKERFSLILESASTNQTSMYLCASSPPQGGTYEQYFGPGTRLTVT.

This clone was seen a handful of times. This chain links TRBV5-1 with TRBJ1-1; 11 bases line up with TRBD1. CDR1 is SGHRS and CDR2 is YFSETQ in the germline V gene. J gave up 5 bases and V 4 bases, and 4 bases lay outside the gene matches. The CDR3 is made up of 14 amino acids. CDR3 sequence reads: CASSADRGQTEAFF. CDR3 in DNA: TGCGCCAGCAGCGCGGACAGGGGGCAGACTGAAGCTTTCTTT.

The chain uses TRBV12-3 or TRBV12-4 and TRBJ1-2; perhaps TRBD1 as D (6 bases). Trimming took off 3 bases at V and 7 bases at J, with 9 bases between the two ends. The CDR3 contains 12 residues. CDR3 sequence reads: CASSFQGGGYTF. DNA for the CDR3: TGTGCCAGCAGTTTCCAAGGGGGTGGCTACACCTTC.

This rearrangement joins TRBV4-2 to TRBJ1-4, with a weak D call TRBD1 (6 bases). This CDR3 is built from 14 residues. Germline assignment: CDR1 LGHNA and CDR2 YNFKEQ. The ends were cut back, 3 bases at V and 4 bases at J, with 9 bases in the middle. DNA for the CDR3: TGTGCCAGCAGCCACGGACAGATTAATGAAAAACTGTTTTTT. This encodes CASSHGQINEKLFF.

This clone was observed a single time. The chain employs TRBV15 and TRBJ2-7; TRBD2 might be the D (6 bases). The CDR3 has 15 amino acids. Trimming stripped 2 bases from V and 2 bases from J, with 13 bases between. CDR1 is LNHNV and CDR2 is YYDKDF in the germline V gene (reference sequence). CDR3 region: CATSRIMRGAYEQYF. In nucleotides, the CDR3 is TGTGCCACCAGCAGAATTATGCGGGGAGCCTACGAGCAGTACTTC.

The chain carries TRBV10-3 and TRBJ1-1, with TRBD1 as a possible D gene (5 bases). The V and J ends lost 3 bases and 4 bases respectively, with 12 bases between them. This CDR3 has 14 residues. The germline gives CDR1 ENHRY, CDR2 SYGVKD. CDR3 nucleotide sequence: TGTGCCATCAGTGATGGGGGGACGGGCACTGAAGCTTTCTTT. Its translation is CAISDGGTGTEAFF.

The chain recombines TRBV2 with TRBJ2-7, with TRBD1 matching over 10 bases. Germline CDR1 reads SNHLY; CDR2 reads FYNNEI. This CDR3 is 15 amino acids long. J was trimmed by 5 bases and V by 6 bases; bases with no gene match: 10. DNA for the CDR3: TGTGCCAGCAGCCGAGACAGGGGGCAAAGCGACGAGCAGTACTTC. Residues: CASSRDRGQSDEQYF.

This chain joins TRBV20-1 and TRBJ2-7; D not certain. V gave up 7 bases and J gave up 6 bases, with 13 bases separating them. The CDR3 runs 11 residues. The V gene's germline CDR1 is DFQATT and CDR2 SNEGSKA (reference sequence). The chain's CDR3 is CSVLLGAEQYF. The CDR3, as DNA: TGCAGTGTTTTGCTCGGAGCCGAGCAGTACTTC.

This chain links TRBV3-1 (or the pseudogene TRBV3-2) with TRBJ1-2, with no clear D. This CDR3 comprises 13 residues. Trimming pared 2 bases from V and 4 bases from J, leaving 8 bases between. The germline V gene encodes CDR1 LGHDT and CDR2 YNNKEL (reference sequence). The CDR3 DNA is TGTGCCAGCAGCCAACAAGGGTCCTATGGCTACACCTTC. This gives the protein CASSQQGSYGYTF.

The chain joins TRBV10-3 to TRBJ1-2; a weak D match, TRBD1 (5 bases). V was shortened by 7 bases and J by 4 bases, with 13 bases between the two germline ends. This CDR3 contains 13 residues. Germline loops: CDR1 ENHRY, CDR2 SYGVKD. CDR3 amino acids: CAINMEGRYGYTF. CDR3 in DNA: TGTGCCATCAATATGGAGGGGCGCTATGGCTACACCTTC.

This chain uses TRBV28 with TRBJ1-2; D remains ambiguous. This CDR3 has 11 amino acids. Trimming shortened V by 7 bases and J by 2 bases, and 5 bases separated the two germline ends. CDR1 is MDHEN and CDR2 is SYDVKM in the germline V gene. Written as DNA, the CDR3 is TGTGCCAGCACCGGAAACTATGGCTACACCTTC. Amino acid sequence: CASTGNYGYTF.

The chain employs TRBV6-5 and TRBJ2-3; D possibly corresponds to TRBD2 (6 bases). The germline CDR1 and CDR2 sequences are MNHEY and SVGAGI. The CDR3 contains 15 residues. The V end lost 4 bases, the J end lost 0 bases, and 11 bases lay between the germline ends. This CDR3 is CASSLGLSSTDTQYF. The CDR3 DNA follows: TGTGCCAGCAGTTTGGGACTGTCTAGCACAGATACGCAGTATTTT.

The chain recombines TRBV5-1 with TRBJ2-5; 10 bases map to TRBD1. CDR1 is SGHRS, CDR2 YFSETQ, per germline. The CDR3 has 17 residues. J was trimmed by 1 base and V by 5 bases; bases with no gene match: 11. CDR3: CASSSLGTGAIQETQYF. CDR3 nucleotide sequence: TGCGCCAGCAGTTCGTTGGGGACAGGGGCAATCCAAGAGACCCAGTACTTC.